This is a list of T cell receptor beta chains from one sample in a study of T-cell memory formation after mild COVID-19. TCRdb passed the 5' RACE reads through MiXCR, listing each CDR3 protein once. The profile covers roughly 110,000 distinct CDR3 sequences, with over 15% appearing a single time and 28% taken by the ten largest. What was sequenced was PBMCs or a T cell subset sorted from them (not recorded which). The receptors originated from an adult woman who had mild COVID-19 (a few samples of this study predate the infection). Cell type and time point are not known. Both conserved end residues are part of each CDR3. The D gene is left open where the match is weak. Clone size is given for some rows only: seen once, a few or many times, or a class if the clone is expanded.

CASRPPGQRYEQYF | TGTGCCAGCAGACCCCCGGGACAGCGGTACGAGCAGTACTTC | TRBJ2-7 | TRBD1 | TRBV6-5 | many
CASSQGQVNQPQHF | TGTGCCAGCAGTCAAGGACAGGTCAATCAGCCCCAGCATTTT | TRBJ1-5 | TRBD1 | TRBV12-3/TRBV12-4 | NA
CASRGKKGGAKDNEQFF | TGTGCCAGCAGAGGAAAAAAGGGAGGGGCCAAGGACAATGAGCAGTTCTTC | TRBJ2-1 | NA | TRBV21-1 | few
CSVTGARDYGYTF | TGCAGCGTTACAGGGGCGCGAGACTATGGCTACACCTTC | TRBJ1-2 | TRBD1 | TRBV29-1 | few
CASSSRSGPNYGYTF | TGTGCCAGCAGCTCCAGGTCGGGCCCCAACTATGGCTACACCTTC | TRBJ1-2 | NA | TRBV11-3 | NA
CASSSPGAPQETQYF | TGTGCCAGCAGCTCGCCCGGGGCCCCCCAAGAGACCCAGTACTTC | TRBJ2-5 | NA | TRBV5-6 | NA
CASSPGTGANEQYF | TGTGCCAGCAGCCCCGGGACAGGGGCCAACGAGCAGTACTTC | TRBJ2-7 | TRBD1 | TRBV7-9 | many
CASRGLAGGASSYEQYF | TGCGCCAGCCGTGGACTAGCGGGGGGCGCAAGCTCCTACGAGCAGTACTTC | TRBJ2-7 | TRBD2 | TRBV10-2 | NA
CASSNRPKDTQYF | TGTGCCAGCAGCAACCGACCGAAGGATACGCAGTATTTT | TRBJ2-3 | NA | TRBV7-2 | NA
CASSLSTGAGELFF | TGTGCCAGCAGCTTATCTACAGGGGCCGGGGAGCTGTTTTTT | TRBJ2-2 | TRBD1 | TRBV6-2/TRBV6-3 | few
CASSQDGPGQAETQYF | TGCGCCAGCAGCCAAGACGGACCGGGACAGGCTGAGACCCAGTACTTC | TRBJ2-5 | TRBD1 | TRBV4-3 | few
CSARDGPRAQWHEQYF | TGCAGTGCTAGAGACGGCCCCCGCGCGCAATGGCACGAGCAGTACTTC | TRBJ2-7 | NA | TRBV20-1 | few
CASSLPWDRGRYQETQYF | TGTGCCAGCAGTTTACCTTGGGACAGGGGCCGGTACCAAGAGACCCAGTACTTC | TRBJ2-5 | TRBD1 | TRBV12-3/TRBV12-4 | NA
CASSQVTGTGGGETQYF | TGTGCCAGCAGCCAAGTCACCGGGACAGGGGGCGGCGAGACCCAGTACTTC | TRBJ2-5 | TRBD1 | TRBV14 | few
CSVERQGSYEQYF | TGCAGCGTCGAAAGACAGGGCTCCTACGAGCAGTACTTC | TRBJ2-7 | TRBD1 | TRBV29-1 | few
CASSLMPAGAREQYF | TGTGCCAGCAGCTTAATGCCCGCAGGCGCACGGGAGCAGTACTTC | TRBJ2-7 | NA | TRBV7-3 | NA
CASSLFGEEDYGYTF | TGCGCCAGCAGCTTGTTTGGGGAGGAGGACTATGGCTACACCTTC | TRBJ1-2 | NA | TRBV5-1 | many
CASSQGTSAGANVLTF | TGCGCCAGCAGCCAAGGGACTAGCGCTGGGGCCAACGTCCTGACTTTC | TRBJ2-6 | TRBD2 | TRBV4-3 | few
CASSLGVMGGNNEQFF | TGCGCCAGCAGCTTGGGCGTCATGGGTGGGAACAATGAGCAGTTCTTC | TRBJ2-1 | NA | TRBV5-1 | many
CASSLGRDRPSYEQYF | TGCGCCAGCAGCTTGGGGCGGGACAGGCCTTCCTACGAGCAGTACTTC | TRBJ2-7 | TRBD1 | TRBV5-1 | few
CASKAGGDTDTQYF | TGTGCCAGTAAAGCAGGGGGGGACACAGATACGCAGTATTTT | TRBJ2-3 | NA | TRBV19 | NA
CASSVGAALHQPQHF | TGTGCCAGCAGCGTAGGTGCAGCTCTACATCAGCCCCAGCATTTT | TRBJ1-5 | NA | TRBV9 | NA
CASSQNRGLYRELFF | TGCGCCAGCAGCCAAAACAGGGGGCTATATCGGGAGCTGTTTTTT | TRBJ2-2 | TRBD1 | TRBV4-1 | NA
CASSQDLWGTGTYEQYF | TGTGCCAGCAGCCAAGATTTGTGGGGCACCGGAACCTACGAGCAGTACTTC | TRBJ2-7 | NA | TRBV3-1 | NA
CASIFGNTIYF | TGTGCCAGCATTTTCGGAAACACCATATATTTT | TRBJ1-3 | NA | TRBV6-5 | few
CSVVGEFAYNEQFF | TGCAGCGTTGTGGGGGAATTCGCCTACAATGAGCAGTTCTTC | TRBJ2-1 | NA | TRBV29-1 | few
CASTPGGPHSYEQYF | TGTGCCAGCACCCCGGGCGGACCCCATTCCTACGAGCAGTACTTC | TRBJ2-7 | NA | TRBV6-5 | few
CASSDNNEQFF | TGTGCCAGCAGTGACAACAATGAGCAGTTCTTC | TRBJ2-1 | NA | TRBV2 | few
CASSLLVTDTQYF | TGTGCCAGCAGCCTTCTCGTTACAGATACGCAGTATTTT | TRBJ2-3 | NA | TRBV7-6 | NA
CASSQDRGGERNTIYF | TGTGCCAGCAGCCAAGATCGGGGGGGGGAGAGGAACACCATATATTTT | TRBJ1-3 | NA | TRBV3-2 | NA
CASSQYGAAGSSYEQYF | TGTGCCAGCAGCCAATACGGGGCTGCGGGGAGCTCCTACGAGCAGTACTTC | TRBJ2-7 | NA | TRBV4-2 | many
CSAREQTTYEQYF | TGCAGTGCTAGAGAACAGACAACCTACGAGCAGTACTTC | TRBJ2-7 | NA | TRBV20-1 | NA
CASSSGAGVVDTQYF | TGTGCCAGCAGCTCTGGGGCGGGAGTGGTAGATACGCAGTATTTT | TRBJ2-3 | TRBD2 | TRBV6-5 | NA
CASSYSRGPAGAFF | TGTGCCAGCAGTTACTCGCGTGGCCCGGCGGGAGCTTTCTTT | TRBJ1-1 | NA | TRBV6-5 | NA
CASSVLAGGPYEQYF | TGTGCCAGCAGCGTTCTAGCGGGAGGTCCCTACGAGCAGTACTTC | TRBJ2-7 | TRBD2 | TRBV9 | many
CASSLLQEQYF | TGTGCCAGCAGTTTGCTACAGGAGCAGTATTTT | TRBJ2-3 | NA | TRBV12-3/TRBV12-4 | few
CASSIGGPPLSYEQYF | TGTGCCAGTAGTATAGGAGGACCACCCCTCTCCTACGAGCAGTACTTC | TRBJ2-7 | NA | TRBV19 | few
CASSQEVGREETQYF | TGTGCCAGCAGCCAAGAGGTCGGGAGGGAGGAGACCCAGTACTTC | TRBJ2-5 | TRBD2 | TRBV4-2 | NA
CASSSVSYEQYF | TGTGCCAGCAGCTCCGTCTCCTACGAGCAGTACTTC | TRBJ2-7 | NA | TRBV5-6 | few